The source of this TCR beta chain is a study of T cell repertoires in cytomegalovirus infection. Study-level background: Public TCR beta signatures marked donors with CMV infection and the matching HLA. Overall study findings and caveats: Carriers of CMV plus the relevant HLA were identified by cumulative public TCR beta family frequency. Dominant in the ex vivo response were TCR beta clonotypes restricted by HLA-C and specific for CMV.

TCRdb redid the calling of the reads with MiXCR, one entry per CDR3 protein. This sample has about 130,000 distinct CDR3 sequences, with 20% to 30% found just once. This clonotype was detected ten times or more. Its target is unknown. This CDR3 has 14 residues. V lost 3 bases, J lost 3 bases, and 4 bases stayed unmatched. Germline CDR1 is SGHTA and CDR2 is FQGNSA. This sequence joins TRBV7-2 and TRBJ1-1; 7 bases line up with TRBD1. The sequence was collected from a human donor in good health (CMV status not recorded). Some clones in this sample may be carry-over from other donors' samples. Sample: PBMCs, sequenced either directly or after in vitro stimulation (not recorded which). The CDR3 reads CASSLTGIHTEAFF. DNA for the CDR3: TGTGCCAGCAGCTTGACAGGGATTCACACTGAAGCTTTCTTT.